This TCR beta chain is drawn from a study of PD-1 blockade in classical Hodgkin lymphoma. General study findings and limits: Diminished baseline TCR diversity has been reported in newly diagnosed patients relative to healthy donors. CD8+ TCR diversity did not rise significantly by C4D1, unlike CD4+.

Profiled with immunoSEQ multiplex PCR; TCRdb holds only in-frame clones, not every one. The sample has around 96,000 clones; roughly 88% are singletons. All the patients suffered relapse after autologous stem cell transplantation, and brentuximab vedotin exposure differed. The CDR3 has 14 residues. The V segment lost 4 bases and the J segment 2 bases; nucleotides outside the gene matches: 2. Germline CDR1 and CDR2: SGHDN and FVKESK. This clone was found a few times. What it recognizes is unknown. The chain employs TRBV14 and TRBJ2-7; 10 bases align to TRBD1. The sequenced sample was peripheral blood mononuclear cells (PBMCs), obtained at baseline. This clonotype originated in a human donor with classical Hodgkin lymphoma. Here the CDR3 reads CASSLGTGAYEQYF. As DNA, the CDR3 is TGTGCCAGCAGCCTCGGGACAGGGGCCTACGAGCAGTACTTC.